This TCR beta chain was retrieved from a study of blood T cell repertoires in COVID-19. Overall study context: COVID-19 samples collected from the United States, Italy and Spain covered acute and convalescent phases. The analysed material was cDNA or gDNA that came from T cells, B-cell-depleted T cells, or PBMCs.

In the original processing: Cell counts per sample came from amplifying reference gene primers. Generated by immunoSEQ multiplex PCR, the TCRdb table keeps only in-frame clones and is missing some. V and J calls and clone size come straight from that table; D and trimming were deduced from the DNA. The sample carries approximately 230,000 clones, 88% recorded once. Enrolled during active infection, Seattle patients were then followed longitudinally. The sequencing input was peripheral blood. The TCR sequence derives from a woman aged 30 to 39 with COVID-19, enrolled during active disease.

CDR3: CASSLALSDGYGYTF. CDR3 nucleotide sequence: TGTGCCAGCAGCTTAGCACTTTCCGACGGGTATGGCTACACCTTC. V usage is TRBV7-8 and J usage is TRBJ1-2, with D unclear. The CDR3 is 15 residues long. In germline, CDR1 is SGHVS, CDR2 FQNEAQ. V lost 0 bases to trimming and J lost 5 bases, with 13 bases between them.